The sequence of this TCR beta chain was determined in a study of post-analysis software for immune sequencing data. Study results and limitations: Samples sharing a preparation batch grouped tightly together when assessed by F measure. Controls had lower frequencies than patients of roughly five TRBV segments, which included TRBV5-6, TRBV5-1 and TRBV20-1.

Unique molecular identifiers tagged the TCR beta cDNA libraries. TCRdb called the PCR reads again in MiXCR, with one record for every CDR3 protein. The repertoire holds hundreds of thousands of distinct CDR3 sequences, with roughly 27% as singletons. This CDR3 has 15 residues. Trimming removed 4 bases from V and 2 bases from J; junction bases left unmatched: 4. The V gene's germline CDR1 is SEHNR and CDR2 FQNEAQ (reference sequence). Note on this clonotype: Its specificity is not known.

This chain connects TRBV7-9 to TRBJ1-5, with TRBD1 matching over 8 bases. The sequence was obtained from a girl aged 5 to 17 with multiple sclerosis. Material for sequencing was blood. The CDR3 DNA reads TGTGCCAGCAGCTCCGGACAGGGCCGCAATCAGCCCCAGCATTTT. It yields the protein CASSSGQGRNQPQHF.